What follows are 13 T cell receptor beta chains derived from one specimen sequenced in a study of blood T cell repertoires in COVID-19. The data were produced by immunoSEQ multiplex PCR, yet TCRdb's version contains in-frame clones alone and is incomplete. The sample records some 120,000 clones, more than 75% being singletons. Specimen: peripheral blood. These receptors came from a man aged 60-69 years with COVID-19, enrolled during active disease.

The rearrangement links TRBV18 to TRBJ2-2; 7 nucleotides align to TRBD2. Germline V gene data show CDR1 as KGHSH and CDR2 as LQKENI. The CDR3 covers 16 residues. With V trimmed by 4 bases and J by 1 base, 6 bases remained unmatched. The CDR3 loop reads CASSQEAGLNTGELFF. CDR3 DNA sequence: TGTGCCAGCTCACAAGAAGCGGGATTGAACACCGGGGAGCTGTTTTTT.

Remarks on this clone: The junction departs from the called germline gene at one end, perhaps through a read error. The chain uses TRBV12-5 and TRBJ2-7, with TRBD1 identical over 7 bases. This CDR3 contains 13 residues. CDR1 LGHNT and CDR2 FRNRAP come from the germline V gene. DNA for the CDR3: TGTGCTAGTGGTTTGGCCCTTTCGAGGGGGCCAGACTTC. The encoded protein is CASGLALSRGPDF.

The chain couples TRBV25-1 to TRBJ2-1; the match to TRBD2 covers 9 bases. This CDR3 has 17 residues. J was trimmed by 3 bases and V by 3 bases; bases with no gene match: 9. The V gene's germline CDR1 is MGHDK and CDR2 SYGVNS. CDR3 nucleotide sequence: TGTGCCAGCAGTGATTCTGGACTAGCGAGAAACTACAATGAGCAGTTCTTC. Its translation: CASSDSGLARNYNEQFF.

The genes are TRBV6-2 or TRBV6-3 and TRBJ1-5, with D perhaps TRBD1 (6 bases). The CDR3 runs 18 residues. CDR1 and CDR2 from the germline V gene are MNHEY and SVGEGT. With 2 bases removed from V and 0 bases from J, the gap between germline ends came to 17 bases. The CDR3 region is CASSYGRGGSYSNQPQHF. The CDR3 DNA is TGTGCCAGCAGTTACGGCAGGGGAGGGTCCTATAGCAATCAGCCCCAGCATTTT.

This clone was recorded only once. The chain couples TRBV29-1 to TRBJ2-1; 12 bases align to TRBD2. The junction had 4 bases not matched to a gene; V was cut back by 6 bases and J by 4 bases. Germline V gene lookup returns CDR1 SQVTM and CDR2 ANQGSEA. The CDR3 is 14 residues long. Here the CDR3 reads CSVRLAGEYNEQFF. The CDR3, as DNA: TGCAGCGTGAGACTAGCGGGGGAGTACAATGAGCAGTTCTTC.

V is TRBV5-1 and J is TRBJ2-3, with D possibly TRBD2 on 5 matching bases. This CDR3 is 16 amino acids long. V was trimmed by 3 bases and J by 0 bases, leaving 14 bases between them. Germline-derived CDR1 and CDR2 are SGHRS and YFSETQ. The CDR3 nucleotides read TGCGCCAGCAGCTCCCCGGCCCAGCGGAGCACAGATACGCAGTATTTT. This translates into CASSSPAQRSTDTQYF.

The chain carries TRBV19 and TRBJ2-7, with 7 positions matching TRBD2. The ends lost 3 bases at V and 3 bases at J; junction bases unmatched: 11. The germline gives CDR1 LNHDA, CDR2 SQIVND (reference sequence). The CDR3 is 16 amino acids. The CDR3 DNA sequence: TGTGCCAGTAGTATTTCGGTAGCTAGCGGCTACTACGAGCAGTACTTC. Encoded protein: CASSISVASGYYEQYF.

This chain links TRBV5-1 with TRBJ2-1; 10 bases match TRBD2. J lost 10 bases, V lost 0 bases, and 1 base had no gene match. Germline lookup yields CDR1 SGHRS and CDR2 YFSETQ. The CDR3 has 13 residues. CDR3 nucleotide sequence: TGCGCCAGCAGCTTGGTACTAGCGGGAGAGCAGTTCTTC. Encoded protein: CASSLVLAGEQFF.

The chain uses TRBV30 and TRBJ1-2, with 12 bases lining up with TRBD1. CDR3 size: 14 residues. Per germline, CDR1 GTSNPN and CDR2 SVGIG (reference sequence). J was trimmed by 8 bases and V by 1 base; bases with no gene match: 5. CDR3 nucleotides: TGTGCCTGGAGTGGGGGGACAGGGGGCGAAGGCTACACCTTC. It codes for CAWSGGTGGEGYTF.

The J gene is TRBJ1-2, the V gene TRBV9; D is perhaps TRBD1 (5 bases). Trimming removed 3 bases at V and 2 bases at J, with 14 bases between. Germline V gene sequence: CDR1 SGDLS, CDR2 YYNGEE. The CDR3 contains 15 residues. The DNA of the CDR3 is TGTGCCAGCAGCGCCCTAACAGGATCAAACTATGGCTACACCTTC. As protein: CASSALTGSNYGYTF.

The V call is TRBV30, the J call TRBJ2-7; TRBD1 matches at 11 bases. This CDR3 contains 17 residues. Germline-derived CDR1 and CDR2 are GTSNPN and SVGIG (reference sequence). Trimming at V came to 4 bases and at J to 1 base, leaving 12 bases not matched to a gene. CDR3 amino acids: CAWNPLYGQGASYEQYF. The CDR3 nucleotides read TGTGCCTGGAACCCTCTATATGGACAGGGGGCGTCCTACGAGCAGTACTTC. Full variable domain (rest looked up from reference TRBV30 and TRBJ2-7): SQTIHQWPATLVQPVGSPLSLECTVEGTSNPNLYWYRQAAGRGLQLLFYSVGIGQISSEVPQNLSASRPQDRQFILSSKKLLLSDSGFYLCAWNPLYGQGASYEQYFGPGTRLTVT.

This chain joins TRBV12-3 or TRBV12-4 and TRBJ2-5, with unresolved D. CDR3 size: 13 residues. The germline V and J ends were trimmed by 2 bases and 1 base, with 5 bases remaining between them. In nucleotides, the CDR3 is TGTGCCAGCAGTTTAAACAGCCAAGAGACCCAGTACTTC. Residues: CASSLNSQETQYF.

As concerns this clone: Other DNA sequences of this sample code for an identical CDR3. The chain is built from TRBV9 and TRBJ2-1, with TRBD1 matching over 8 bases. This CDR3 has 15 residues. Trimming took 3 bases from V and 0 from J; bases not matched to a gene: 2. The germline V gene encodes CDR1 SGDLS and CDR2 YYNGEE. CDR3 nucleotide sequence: TGTGCCAGCAGCGCCACAGGGGGCTCCTACAATGAGCAGTTCTTC. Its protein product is CASSATGGSYNEQFF.